These T cell receptor beta chains were read from a single sample in a study of Ad26.COV2.S vaccination and SARS-CoV-2 variants. Assay: immunoSEQ multiplex PCR; the TCRdb copy retains only in-frame clones and omits some. The sample lists about 350,000 clones, 85% seen once, with roughly 3.1% in the top ten. Sample: peripheral blood, taken in a trial of Ad26.COV2.S vaccine versus placebo. Receptors originate from a person aged 18 to 65 who received the Ad26.COV2.S COVID-19 vaccine or a placebo. CDR3s include the opening cysteine and the closing phenylalanine or tryptophan. D genes are given only for firm matches. Part of the rows lack a size; the others show once, few, many or a class for expanded clones.

j_call d_call v_call clone_size cdr3_aa cdr3_nt
TRBJ2-5 NA TRBV7-9 NA CASSFPLTQNQETQYF TGTGCCAGCAGCTTTCCCCTTACGCAGAATCAAGAGACCCAGTACTTC
TRBJ2-3 NA TRBV9 NA CASSSRDGSTDTQYF TGTGCCAGCAGCTCCCGGGACGGTAGCACAGATACGCAGTATTTT
TRBJ2-1 NA TRBV9 NA CASSVGPSGGNNEQFF TGTGCCAGCAGCGTAGGCCCGTCCGGGGGCAACAATGAGCAGTTCTTC
TRBJ2-7 TRBD2 TRBV3-1/TRBV3-2 NA CASSIRSGRAYEQYF TGTGCCAGCAGCATTCGTAGCGGGAGGGCTTACGAGCAGTACTTC
TRBJ1-5 NA TRBV27 NA CASSPALGRIRDQPQHF TGTGCCAGCAGTCCGGCCCTCGGACGCATAAGGGATCAGCCCCAGCATTTT
TRBJ2-2 NA TRBV30 NA CALTWTEYTGELFF TGTGCCCTGACTTGGACAGAATACACCGGGGAGCTGTTTTTT
TRBJ2-1 TRBD1 TRBV19 NA CASSIEGQGKDHEQFF TGTGCCAGTAGTATAGAAGGACAGGGCAAGGACCATGAGCAGTTCTTC
TRBJ2-3 TRBD2 TRBV18 NA CASSPLAGGPTDTQYF TGTGCCAGCTCACCCCTAGCGGGGGGGCCCACAGATACGCAGTATTTT
TRBJ1-4 TRBD1 TRBV6-5 NA CASSFTGTGGDEKLFF TGTGCCAGCAGTTTCACCGGGACAGGGGGCGATGAAAAACTGTTTTTT
TRBJ2-7 TRBD2 TRBV23-1 NA CASSQSPSGSTSPTTREQYF TGCGCCAGCAGTCAATCGCCTAGCGGGAGTACATCCCCCACTACGCGCGAGCAGTACTTC
TRBJ2-1 TRBD2 TRBV7-9 NA CASSRGGTYNEQFF TGTGCCAGCAGCCGCGGGGGGACCTACAATGAGCAGTTCTTC
TRBJ2-1 NA TRBV7-9 NA CASSLALDTNEQFF TGTGCCAGCAGCTTAGCCTTAGATACTAATGAGCAGTTCTTC
TRBJ2-4 TRBD2 TRBV19 NA CASKDGNFGGSGGGIQYF TGTGCCAGTAAGGATGGGAACTTTGGCGGGAGCGGCGGGGGCATTCAGTACTTC
TRBJ1-1 NA TRBV5-1 NA CASSFSDTEAFF TGCGCCAGCAGCTTCTCAGACACTGAAGCTTTCTTT
TRBJ1-2 NA TRBV11-2 NA CASSLDRSSHGYTF TGTGCCAGCAGCTTAGACCGGTCTAGCCACGGCTACACCTTC
TRBJ1-2 NA TRBV7-2 once CASSLAGKNYGYTF TGTGCCAGCAGCTTAGCTGGTAAGAACTATGGCTACACCTTC
TRBJ1-1 TRBD1 TRBV4-3 NA CASGRQGGLVTEAFF TGCGCCAGCGGACGACAGGGAGGTTTGGTCACTGAAGCTTTCTTT
TRBJ1-1 NA TRBV19 NA CASRTESTEAFF TGTGCCAGTCGGACGGAGAGCACTGAAGCTTTCTTT
TRBJ2-1 NA TRBV4-3 NA CASSQGSYREQFF TGCGCCAGCAGCCAAGGTAGCTACCGGGAGCAGTTCTTC
TRBJ2-5 NA TRBV11-2 NA CASHLGRQETQYF TGTGCCAGCCACCTGGGGCGGCAAGAGACCCAGTACTTC
TRBJ2-7 TRBD2 TRBV19 NA CASSQGLAGGYEQYF TGTGCCAGTAGTCAAGGACTAGCGGGAGGCTACGAGCAGTACTTC
TRBJ2-3 NA TRBV18 NA CASSPRGNTQYF TGTGCCAGCTCACCAAGGGGTAATACGCAGTATTTT
TRBJ2-2 TRBD1 TRBV4-3 NA CASSYGTGYGGELFF TGCGCCAGCAGCTACGGGACAGGGTACGGCGGGGAGCTGTTTTTT
TRBJ2-5 TRBD2 TRBV19 NA CASSTIFYQGRSRASGGIQETQYF TGTGCCAGTAGTACGATTTTTTACCAGGGGCGCTCTCGGGCTAGCGGGGGGATCCAAGAGACCCAGTACTTC
TRBJ2-7 TRBD2 TRBV28 NA CASSRGGASPSYEQYF TGTGCCAGCAGCCGGGGGGGCGCCTCCCCCTCCTACGAGCAGTACTTC
TRBJ2-2 NA TRBV30 NA CAWSILPGELFF TGTGCCTGGAGTATCCTCCCCGGGGAGCTGTTTTTT
TRBJ2-2 TRBD1 TRBV6-4 NA CATVGQGFGELFF TGTGCCACCGTGGGACAGGGGTTTGGGGAGCTGTTTTTT
TRBJ2-1 TRBD2 TRBV6-5 NA CASSRGLVGYNEQFF TGTGCCAGCAGCCGGGGACTAGTCGGCTACAATGAGCAGTTCTTC
TRBJ1-4 NA TRBV15 NA CATSRDPTEEKLFF TGTGCCACCAGCAGAGATCCCACTGAGGAAAAACTGTTTTTT
TRBJ2-1 TRBD2 TRBV30 NA CAWSVLGASGGASSYNEQFF TGTGCCTGGAGTGTCCTAGGAGCTAGCGGGGGGGCTTCTTCCTACAATGAGCAGTTCTTC
TRBJ2-7 NA TRBV13 NA CASSERTTSYEQYF TGTGCCAGCAGCGAGAGGACTACATCCTACGAGCAGTACTTC
TRBJ2-3 TRBD1 TRBV18 NA CASSPPGQGADTQYF TGTGCCAGCTCACCACCCGGACAGGGCGCAGATACGCAGTATTTT
TRBJ2-1 TRBD2 TRBV12-5 NA CASGPSGGPPNNEQFF TGTGCTAGTGGACCTAGCGGGGGCCCCCCAAACAATGAGCAGTTCTTC
TRBJ2-3 NA TRBV5-5 NA CASSFERGSTDTQYF TGTGCCAGCAGCTTTGAAAGGGGTAGTACAGATACGCAGTATTTT
TRBJ2-4 TRBD1 TRBV13 NA CASSSPGQGPENIQYF TGTGCCAGCAGCTCGCCGGGACAGGGGCCCGAAAACATTCAGTACTTC
TRBJ2-5 TRBD1 TRBV27 NA CASSLGWGRGLDGGETQYF TGTGCCAGCAGTTTGGGGTGGGGCAGGGGGCTCGATGGTGGAGAGACCCAGTACTTC
TRBJ2-1 NA TRBV4-3 NA CASSHPASNEQFF TGCGCCAGCAGCCATCCCGCCAGCAATGAGCAGTTCTTC
TRBJ2-1 NA TRBV29-1 once CSAISSSSYNEQFF TGCAGCGCCATCAGTTCGAGCTCCTACAATGAGCAGTTCTTC
TRBJ2-7 TRBD2 TRBV27 NA CASSLGRANEQYF TGTGCCAGCAGTTTAGGGAGGGCGAACGAGCAGTACTTC
TRBJ2-3 TRBD2 TRBV5-1 NA CASSLDGSGSADTQYF TGCGCCAGCAGCTTGGATGGTAGCGGGAGTGCAGATACGCAGTATTTT
TRBJ2-4 NA TRBV9 NA CASSEDAGYAKNIQYF TGTGCCAGCAGCGAAGATGCGGGATATGCCAAAAACATTCAGTACTTC
TRBJ2-5 NA TRBV9 once CASSVVYGGGETQYF TGTGCCAGCAGCGTAGTATATGGGGGAGGAGAGACCCAGTACTTC
TRBJ2-5 NA TRBV3-1/TRBV3-2 NA CASSQGGGPPETQYF TGTGCCAGCAGCCAAGGGGGCGGTCCCCCAGAGACCCAGTACTTC
TRBJ2-1 NA TRBV12-3/TRBV12-4 NA CASSLKSEQFF TGTGCCAGCAGTTTAAAAAGTGAGCAGTTCTTC
TRBJ1-2 NA TRBV7-2 NA CASSLIGYGYTF TGTGCCAGCAGCTTAATCGGCTATGGCTACACCTTC
TRBJ2-1 NA TRBV28 NA CASSFGQGGGLPYNEQFF TGTGCCAGCAGTTTTGGACAAGGGGGGGGACTCCCTTACAATGAGCAGTTCTTC